The source of this T cell receptor beta chain is a study of blood T cell repertoires in COVID-19. Background on the study: Samples taken during acute and convalescent COVID-19 were collected in the United States, Italy and Spain. Sample material is recorded as cDNA or gDNA derived from T cells, B-cell-depleted T cells, or PBMCs.

Original analysis: Using reference gene primer amplification, nucleated cell counts were estimated. Profiling relied on immunoSEQ multiplex PCR, and the TCRdb table lists in-frame clones only, not all of them. V and J calls and clone size follow that table, whereas D and trimming were derived from the DNA. The table has some 56,000 clones, less than 85% seen once; the top ten hold less than 20%. This CDR3 has 16 amino acids. Germline V gene sequence: CDR1 SGHVS, CDR2 FQNEAQ. V trimming: 5 bases; J trimming: 7 bases; junction bases outside the gene matches: 10. The chain combines TRBV7-8 with TRBJ2-7; 14 nucleotides line up with TRBD2. This clonotype was obtained from a woman aged 50 to 60 with active or convalescent COVID-19. Material for sequencing was peripheral blood. This CDR3 reads CASSLPGLAGVNEQYF. In nucleotides, the CDR3 is TGTGCCAGCAGCCTGCCGGGACTAGCGGGAGTAAATGAGCAGTACTTC. Drawing the rest from reference TRBV7-8 and TRBJ2-7, the complete variable domain is GAGVSQSPRYKVAKRGQDVALRCDPISGHVSLFWYQQALGQGPEFLTYFQNEAQLDKSGLPSDRFFAERPEGSVSTLKIQRTQQEDSAVYLCASSLPGLAGVNEQYFGPGTRLTVT.